This passage covers 20 T cell receptor beta chains from one sample sequenced in a study of blood T cells in healthy people across ages. Using a J-beta primer mix together with a sample-barcoded 5' primer, a second PCR was run for roughly 7 to 12 cycles. TCRdb re-called the 5' RACE reads with MiXCR, one entry per CDR3 protein. Of fewer than 1,000,000 distinct CDR3 sequences in the sample, roughly 46% were seen once. Input material: blood. The receptors stem from a man of 80 years or more in good health.

The rearrangement joins TRBV6-2 or TRBV6-3 to TRBJ2-5, with 7 bases aligning to TRBD1. The end of the DNA aligns better with TRBJ2-1, so the J call may be wrong. Germline lookup yields CDR1 MNHEY and CDR2 SVGEGT. The CDR3 consists of 15 residues. The CDR3 loop is CASSRQGQPQETQFF. CDR3 bases: TGTGCCAGCAGTCGACAGGGACAGCCGCAAGAGACCCAGTTCTTC.

This chain uses TRBV7-9 with TRBJ2-5; 9 bases align to TRBD2. This CDR3 comprises 16 residues. Germline CDR1 and CDR2: SEHNR and FQNEAQ (reference sequence). Germline trimming cut 5 bases from V and 11 bases from J; bases unmatched to any gene: 18. CDR3 DNA: TGTGCCAGCAGCGCCGGGGGACTAGCAGGAGTCGATGAGCAGTACTTC. This sequence encodes CASSAGGLAGVDEQYF.

The gene calls are TRBV7-9 and TRBJ2-1, with 7 bases identical to TRBD2. The CDR3 runs 18 residues. The germline gives CDR1 SEHNR, CDR2 FQNEAQ (reference sequence). J gave up 4 bases and V 1 base, and 13 bases lay outside the gene matches. This chain's CDR3 is CASSLGGGVEDYYNEQFF. The CDR3 DNA sequence: TGTGCCAGCAGCTTAGGTGGGGGGGTTGAGGACTATTACAATGAGCAGTTCTTC.

A few counts support this clonotype. This chain links TRBV5-1 with TRBJ2-5; 8 nucleotides agree with TRBD1. V lost 3 bases, J lost 1 base, and 2 bases stayed unmatched. The germline CDR1 and CDR2 sequences are SGHRS and YFSETQ. This CDR3 spans 14 amino acids. CDR3 DNA sequence: TGCGCCAGCAGCTCAGGACAGGGCCAAGAGACCCAGTACTTC. This sequence encodes CASSSGQGQETQYF.

This clonotype was seen just once. With a much larger clone just one base away, this may be a read error. The rearrangement links TRBV5-1 to TRBJ2-6; tentative D call: TRBD1 (5 bases). This CDR3 comprises 14 residues. CDR1 SGHRS and CDR2 YFSETQ come from the germline V gene. Here the CDR3 DNA reads TGCGCCAGCAGCTTACCTACTGGGGCCAACGTCCTGGCTTTC. This gives the protein CASSLPTGANVLAF.

The J gene is TRBJ2-2, the V gene TRBV6-5; maybe TRBD1 (6 bases). The germline V and J ends were trimmed by 0 bases and 6 bases, with 20 bases remaining between them. CDR1 and CDR2 (germline): MNHEY, SVGAGI. The CDR3 has 18 residues. Here the CDR3 reads CASSYSRGTTTSAGELFF. Written as DNA, the CDR3 is TGTGCCAGCAGTTACTCGAGGGGGACCACGACCTCGGCCGGGGAGCTGTTTTTT.

This sequence joins TRBV20-1 and TRBJ2-5; no clear D gene. CDR1 and CDR2 from the germline V gene are DFQATT and SNEGSKA (reference sequence). The length of the CDR3 is 14 residues. V was shortened by 0 bases and J by 2 bases, with 10 bases between the two germline ends. CDR3 DNA sequence: TGCAGTGCTAGAGATATGAGGCATCAAGAGACCCAGTACTTC. Its translation: CSARDMRHQETQYF.

With regard to this clonotype: A clone one base away is much larger, so this may be a read error. This CDR3 is CASSGDIFSDEQYF. CDR3 DNA: TGTGCCAGCAGCGGGGACATTTTCTCCGACGAGCAGTACTTC. The J gene is TRBJ2-4, the V gene TRBV6-6; D perhaps matches TRBD1 (6 bases). The J call could be wrong; TRBJ2-7 is a better fit for the DNA end. The CDR3 totals 14 residues. The V gene's germline CDR1 is MNHNY and CDR2 SVGAGI (reference sequence).

J is TRBJ1-1 and V is TRBV20-1, with TRBD1 matching 9 bases. J lost 6 bases, V lost 6 bases, and 11 bases had no gene match. Germline values: CDR1 DFQATT, CDR2 SNEGSKA (reference sequence). The CDR3 covers 14 residues. The CDR3 coding sequence is TGCAGTGCCAGGTGGGACAGGGAATTGGCTGAAGCTTTCTTT. Translated, it gives CSARWDRELAEAFF.

The chain has TRBV20-1 and TRBJ2-3; 8 bases match TRBD2. The CDR3 contains 17 residues. Germline CDR1 is DFQATT and CDR2 is SNEGSKA (reference sequence). V trimming: 3 bases; J trimming: 10 bases; junction bases outside the gene matches: 21. CDR3 sequence (DNA): TGCAGTGCTAGTCCCTCACTGGGCGGGGGAGCGGGAGAGCCGCAGTATTTT. It specifies CSASPSLGGGAGEPQYF.

The V and J genes are TRBV12-3 or TRBV12-4 and TRBJ2-7; D gene unclear. The J call may be incorrect, as the DNA end agrees better with TRBJ2-5. The CDR3 sequence is 15 residues long. DNA of the CDR3: TGTGCCAGCAGACGGTGGTGGGAAGGCGGAGAGACCCAGTACTTC. Translated, it gives CASRRWWEGGETQYF.

V and J are TRBV4-1 and TRBJ1-4; perhaps TRBD1 as D (5 bases). The CDR3 length is 20 residues. The germline CDR1 and CDR2 sequences are MGHRA and YSYEKL. The V end was cut by 0 bases, the J end by 0 bases, with 20 bases between. The CDR3, as DNA: TGCGCCAGCAGCCAAGATAGATGGTGGCAGGGAGTAGCAACTAATGAAAAACTGTTTTTT. Translation: CASSQDRWWQGVATNEKLFF.

This clonotype was observed a few times. The rearrangement joins TRBV20-1 to TRBJ2-1, with TRBD2 matching over 15 bases. V lost 5 bases and J lost 9; bases outside the gene matches: 11. CDR1 DFQATT and CDR2 SNEGSKA come from the germline V gene (reference sequence). CDR3 size: 16 residues. In nucleotides, the CDR3 is TGCAGTGCTGACCGGACTAGCGGGAGGGCCGTTAGTGAGCAGTTCTTC. Its protein product is CSADRTSGRAVSEQFF.

The V and J genes are TRBV29-1 and TRBJ2-3; D ambiguous. The CDR3 length is 13 residues. V lost 4 bases, J lost 2 bases, and 10 bases lay in between. The germline V gene encodes CDR1 SQVTM and CDR2 ANQGSEA. Here the CDR3 reads CSVGLGNTDTQYF. The CDR3 bases are TGCAGCGTTGGATTAGGGAACACAGATACGCAGTATTTT.

This chain connects TRBV6-2 or TRBV6-3 to TRBJ2-1; 7 nucleotides line up with TRBD2. CDR1 is MNHEY and CDR2 is SVGEGT in the germline V gene. V was clipped by 2 bases and J by 4 bases; unmatched bases: 8. The CDR3 extends over 16 amino acids. Here the CDR3 DNA reads TGTGCCAGCAGTTACCCGGGACGAGCGGGGTACAATGAGCAGTTCTTC. Its protein product is CASSYPGRAGYNEQFF.

This clonotype is a singleton in its sample. The chain employs TRBV12-3 or TRBV12-4 and TRBJ1-1, with TRBD1 as a possible D gene (6 bases). Trimming removed 6 bases from V and 11 bases from J, with 19 bases in between. CDR3 size: 13 residues. In nucleotides, the CDR3 is TGTGCCAGCAGCGGCCCGAGGGGGGCTGTGGCTTTCTTT. Protein sequence: CASSGPRGAVAFF.

The chain employs TRBV12-3 or TRBV12-4 and TRBJ2-7; the match to TRBD1 covers 8 bases. The CDR3 spans 15 residues. The J segment lost 4 bases and the V segment lost 6 bases, leaving 11 bases of the junction unmatched. CDR3 residues: CASSSDRDRPYEQYF. CDR3 DNA: TGTGCCAGCAGCTCCGACCGGGACAGGCCTTACGAGCAGTACTTC.

The rearrangement joins TRBV20-1 to TRBJ2-1; TRBD2 agrees at 7 bases. The CDR3 covers 15 residues. With V trimmed by 2 bases and J by 0 bases, 4 bases remained unmatched. Germline loops: CDR1 DFQATT, CDR2 SNEGSKA (reference sequence). CDR3 region: CSARQSGDSYNEQFF. DNA of the CDR3: TGCAGTGCTAGACAGAGCGGGGACTCCTACAATGAGCAGTTCTTC.

The table lists this clonotype with a few counts. The V and J genes are TRBV5-1 and TRBJ2-7; a weak D match, TRBD1 (6 bases). This CDR3 has 15 residues. Trimming removed 0 bases at V and 2 bases at J, with 12 bases between. The germline V gene has CDR1 SGHRS and CDR2 YFSETQ. In DNA, the CDR3 is TGCGCCAGCAGCTTGGGAACAGGGCCTGCCTACGAGCAGTACTTC. Protein: CASSLGTGPAYEQYF.

In this sample, this clonotype turned up once. The DNA of the CDR3 is TGCAGTGCTAGAAACGCCTTAGCGGGAGGCCCCTACGAGCAGTTCTTC. Its translation: CSARNALAGGPYEQFF. The chain recombines TRBV20-1 with TRBJ2-1, with 10 bases identical to TRBD2. Germline V gene sequence: CDR1 DFQATT, CDR2 SNEGSKA (reference sequence). V was clipped by 2 bases and J by 10 bases; unmatched bases: 14. The CDR3 totals 16 residues.